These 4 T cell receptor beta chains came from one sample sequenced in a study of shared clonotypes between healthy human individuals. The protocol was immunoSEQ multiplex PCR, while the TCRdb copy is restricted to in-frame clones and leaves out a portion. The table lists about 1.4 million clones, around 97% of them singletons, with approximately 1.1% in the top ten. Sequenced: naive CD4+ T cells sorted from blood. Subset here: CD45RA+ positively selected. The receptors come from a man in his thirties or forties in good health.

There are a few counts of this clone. The CDR3 bases are TGTGCCAGCAGCCCCCAAACAGGGAGCAATCAGCCCCAGCATTTT. Its translation: CASSPQTGSNQPQHF. The rearrangement joins TRBV7-6 to TRBJ1-5, with D perhaps matching TRBD1 (6 bases). CDR1 and CDR2 (germline): SGHVS, FNYEAQ. Trimming cost V 5 bases and J 1 base, with 12 bases left between them. This CDR3 is built from 15 residues.

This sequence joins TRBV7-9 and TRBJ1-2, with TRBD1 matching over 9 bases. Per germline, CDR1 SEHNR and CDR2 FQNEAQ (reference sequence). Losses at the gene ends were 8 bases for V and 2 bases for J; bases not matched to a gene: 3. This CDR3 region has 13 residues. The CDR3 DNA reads TGTGCCAGCCTTGGGACAGGGAACTATGGCTACACCTTC. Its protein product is CASLGTGNYGYTF.

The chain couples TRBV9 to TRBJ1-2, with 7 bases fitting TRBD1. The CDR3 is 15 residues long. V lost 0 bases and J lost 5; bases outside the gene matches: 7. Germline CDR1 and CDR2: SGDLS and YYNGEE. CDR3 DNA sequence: TGTGCCAGCAGCGTAGAGGACAGGATGTTATATGGCTACACCTTC. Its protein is CASSVEDRMLYGYTF.

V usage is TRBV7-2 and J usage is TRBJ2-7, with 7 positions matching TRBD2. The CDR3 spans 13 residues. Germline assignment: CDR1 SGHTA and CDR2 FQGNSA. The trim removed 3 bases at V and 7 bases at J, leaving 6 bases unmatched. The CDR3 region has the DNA TGTGCCAGCAGCTTGATAAGGGAGGGGGAGCAGTACTTC. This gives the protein CASSLIREGEQYF.